These 16 T cell receptor beta chains were sequenced from one sample in a study of T cells after yellow fever vaccination. TCRdb re-derived calls from the 5' RACE reads in MiXCR, one entry per CDR3 protein. There are about 150,000 distinct CDR3 sequences in the sample; about 7% occur only once, and 0.55% to 0.7% lies in the top ten. Sequenced material: CD4+ T cells sorted from PBMCs, taken 10 days after the yellow fever booster vaccination. The receptors were gathered from a man in his thirties or forties who received the YFV17D yellow fever vaccine.

The table lists this clonotype with many counts. This sequence joins TRBV7-2 and TRBJ1-2, with unresolved D. V dropped 5 bases and J dropped 5 bases, with 21 bases sitting between them. The CDR3 spans 16 residues. Germline loops: CDR1 SGHTA, CDR2 FQGNSA. CDR3 nucleotides: TGTGCCAGCAGCCCCTTAGGTGGGGAAAGGGCTTATGGCTACACCTTC. It specifies CASSPLGGERAYGYTF.

This clonotype was found many times. The rearrangement joins TRBV20-1 to TRBJ2-5, with D possibly being TRBD2 (6 bases). The CDR3 is made up of 13 amino acids. The germline CDR1 and CDR2 sequences are DFQATT and SNEGSKA (reference sequence). Deletions cut 6 bases from V and 5 bases from J, with 16 bases between. CDR3 in amino acids: CSASIRGSETQYF. CDR3 in DNA: TGCAGTGCCAGCATCCGGGGGTCGGAGACCCAGTACTTC.

The chain couples TRBV5-1 to TRBJ1-6; D is unclear. Per the germline V gene, CDR1 is SGHRS and CDR2 is YFSETQ. This CDR3 spans 15 amino acids. V gave up 6 bases and J gave up 7 bases, with 17 bases separating them. The CDR3 DNA reads TGCGCCAGCATCGGTCTTCACGGGCTAAATTCACCCCTCCACTTT. It codes for CASIGLHGLNSPLHF.

This clonotype was counted at least ten times. The CDR3 reads CASSDQRESTDTQYF. CDR3 nucleotides: TGTGCCAGCAGCGATCAGCGGGAAAGTACAGATACGCAGTATTTT. This chain uses TRBV7-9 with TRBJ2-3, with 7 bases that match TRBD2. V was pared by 5 bases and J by 3 bases, with 8 bases of the junction left unmatched. The CDR3 is 15 amino acids. Germline loops: CDR1 SEHNR, CDR2 FQNEAQ (reference sequence).

The chain carries TRBV20-1 and TRBJ1-5; D gene ambiguous. V gave up 0 bases and J gave up 7 bases, with 16 bases separating them. The CDR3 is 15 residues long. CDR1 and CDR2 from the germline V gene are DFQATT and SNEGSKA (reference sequence). The CDR3 region has the DNA TGCAGTGCTAGAGATCAATTGTCAGCTCGCCAGCCCCAGCATTTT. Translation gives CSARDQLSARQPQHF.

For this clonotype: This may arise from a read error, as a much more abundant clone is one base away. The V call is TRBV12-3 or TRBV12-4, the J call TRBJ2-2; no reliable D call. V shed 4 bases and J shed 6 bases, with 18 bases lying between them. The CDR3 totals 16 residues. CDR3 DNA sequence: TGTGCCAGCAGTTCTGCGGAAGGGATGGCATCCGGGGAGCTGTTTTTT. It is translated as CASSSAEGMASGELFF.

The table lists this clonotype with a few counts. The chain recombines TRBV5-4 with TRBJ2-1; possible D gene TRBD2, 5 bases. Germline CDR1 reads SGHNT; CDR2 reads YYREEE (reference sequence). This CDR3 is 14 amino acids long. V was cut by 5 bases and J by 9 bases, with 18 bases left in between. The CDR3 region has the DNA TGTGCCAGCAGTCTAGACGTCCTAGCTATTGAGCAGTTCTTC. Translated: CASSLDVLAIEQFF.

About this clonotype itself: A read error may produce the germline difference seen at one junction end. V gene TRBV11-2 combines with J gene TRBJ2-3; TRBD2 aligns across 12 bases. The CDR3 runs to 16 residues. Germline V lookup: CDR1 SGHAT, CDR2 FQNNGV. The CDR3 region has the DNA TGTGTCAGCAGCTTTCGACTAGCGGGAGACACAGATACGCAGTATTTT. Encoded protein: CVSSFRLAGDTDTQYF.

Ten or more counts support this clonotype. J is TRBJ2-1 and V is TRBV11-2; the match to TRBD2 covers 12 bases. The trim removed 6 bases at V and 5 bases at J, leaving 5 bases unmatched. CDR1 and CDR2 from the germline V gene are SGHAT and FQNNGV. The CDR3 has 15 amino acids. In DNA, the CDR3 is TGTGCCAGCAGAACAGGACTAGCGGGAAACAATGAGCAGTTCTTC. Protein product: CASRTGLAGNNEQFF.

This clonotype was seen ten or more times. The genes are TRBV4-2 and TRBJ2-2, with D hard to call. This CDR3 has 16 amino acids. V lost 3 bases and J lost 5, with 16 bases in between. Germline V lookup: CDR1 LGHNA, CDR2 YNFKEQ. The CDR3 nucleotides are TGTGCCAGCAGCCAGCATAAAGGCACAAAAACCGGGGAGCTGTTTTTT. Protein: CASSQHKGTKTGELFF.

This clonotype was counted many times. The chain combines TRBV20-1 with TRBJ1-2; D not resolved. Germline V CDR1 and CDR2: DFQATT, SNEGSKA (reference sequence). Deletions cut 3 bases from V and 8 bases from J, with 7 bases between. The CDR3 is 10 residues long. The CDR3 region has the DNA TGCAGTGCTAGGGACTGGGGCTACACCTTC. Translation gives CSARDWGYTF.

This clonotype has at least ten counts. The chain couples TRBV10-3 to TRBJ1-1; tentatively, D is TRBD1 (5 bases). In germline, CDR1 is ENHRY, CDR2 SYGVKD. The V end was cut by 8 bases, the J end by 4 bases, with 14 bases between. This CDR3 region has 13 residues. CDR3 nucleotides: TGTGCCATCGGAACGGGGGGTGGCACTGAAGCTTTCTTT. Residues: CAIGTGGGTEAFF.

This clonotype was observed many times. V gene TRBV11-3 combines with J gene TRBJ2-3, with D unclear. Germline CDR1 SGHNT, CDR2 YENEEA. The CDR3 length is 15 residues. V lost 1 base, J lost 6 bases, and 14 bases lay in between. The CDR3 DNA is TGTGCCAGCAGCTTAGCAGGAACCCTGGGGGATACGCAGTATTTT. Its translation: CASSLAGTLGDTQYF.

The chain combines TRBV15 with TRBJ2-7; tentative D call: TRBD2 (6 bases). In germline, CDR1 is LNHNV, CDR2 YYDKDF (reference sequence). This CDR3 spans 16 amino acids. The V end lost 0 bases, the J end lost 6 bases, and 18 bases lay between the germline ends. CDR3 sequence (DNA): TGTGCCACCAGCAGAGAAAGGCTCCCGACCGGGGGCGAGCAGTACTTC. Its translation: CATSRERLPTGGEQYF.

This clonotype was seen repeatedly, ten times or more. The rearrangement uses TRBV28 and TRBJ2-2, with a possible D match to TRBD1 (5 bases). This CDR3 is 14 amino acids long. The V end was cut by 7 bases, the J end by 4 bases, with 13 bases between. Germline lookup yields CDR1 MDHEN and CDR2 SYDVKM. For the CDR3, the DNA is TGTGCCAGCATCCCACAGGCTTCCACCGGGGAGCTGTTTTTT. Encoded protein: CASIPQASTGELFF.

The V gene is TRBV20-1, the J gene TRBJ2-7; possible D gene TRBD2, 5 bases. V was trimmed by 0 bases and J by 5 bases, leaving 14 bases between them. The CDR3 spans 14 residues. Germline V gene lookup returns CDR1 DFQATT and CDR2 SNEGSKA (reference sequence). CDR3 amino acids: CSARDRGGLHEQYF. Written as DNA, the CDR3 is TGCAGTGCTAGAGACCGCGGCGGGCTCCACGAGCAGTACTTC.